This T cell receptor (beta chain) comes out of a study of blood T cell repertoires in COVID-19. Overall study context: From the United States, Italy and Spain came samples of acute and convalescent COVID-19. PBMCs, B-cell-depleted T cells, or T cells provided the cDNA or gDNA that made up the material.

Germline CDR1 and CDR2: SNHLY and FYNNEI. The junction had 2 bases not matched to a gene; V was cut back by 3 bases and J by 6 bases. The CDR3 extends over 13 amino acids. The method was immunoSEQ multiplex PCR; TCRdb's version includes in-frame clones alone and lacks a portion of them. The sample includes some 100,000 clones, around 90% of them seen just once. The rearrangement links TRBV2 to TRBJ2-7; the match to TRBD2 covers 10 bases. This receptor was taken from an elderly woman with active COVID-19. The sequenced material came from peripheral blood. CDR3 in amino acids: CASSDIAGGEQYF. In DNA form, the CDR3 reads TGTGCCAGCAGTGACATAGCGGGAGGCGAGCAGTACTTC.